This T cell receptor (beta chain) came from a study of identical twins. This clonotype was detected only a few times. V was clipped by 0 bases and J by 4 bases; unmatched bases: 5. Germline CDR1 and CDR2: MNHEY and SVGAGI. The CDR3 has 17 residues. MiXCR was run by TCRdb on the 5' RACE reads, yielding one entry per CDR3 protein. The top ten clones hold approximately 2% of a sample with approximately 700,000 distinct CDR3 sequences, roughly 6.2% of them seen once. The chain links TRBV6-5 to TRBJ2-7; 14 bases are a match to TRBD2. This receptor was taken from a man between 18 and 35 years old in good health. Source material: naive T cells sorted from blood. The CDR3 spells CASSYSIGTSGSYEQYF. The CDR3 bases are TGTGCCAGCAGTTACTCGATAGGGACTAGCGGGAGTTACGAGCAGTACTTC.